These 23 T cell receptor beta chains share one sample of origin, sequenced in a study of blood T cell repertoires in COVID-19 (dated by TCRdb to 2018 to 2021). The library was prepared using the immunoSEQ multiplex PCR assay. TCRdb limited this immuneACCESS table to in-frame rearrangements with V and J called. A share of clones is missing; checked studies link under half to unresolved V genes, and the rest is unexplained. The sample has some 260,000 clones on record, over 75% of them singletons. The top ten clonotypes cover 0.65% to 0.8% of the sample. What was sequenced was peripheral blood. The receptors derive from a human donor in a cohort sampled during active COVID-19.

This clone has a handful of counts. CDR3 sequence: CASRTDRVGNTIYF. The DNA for the CDR3 is TGTGCCAGCAGAACGGACAGGGTGGGAAACACCATATATTTT. The chain joins TRBV5-6 to TRBJ1-3, with TRBD1 matching 8 bases. The ends lost 5 bases at V and 4 bases at J; junction bases unmatched: 5. The CDR3 is 14 amino acids. Germline assignment: CDR1 SGHDT and CDR2 YYEEEE.

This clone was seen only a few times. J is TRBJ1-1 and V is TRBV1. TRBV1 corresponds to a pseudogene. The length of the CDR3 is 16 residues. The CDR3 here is CTSSQEPKGGGAEAFF. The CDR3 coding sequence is TGCACCAGCAGCCAAGAACCCAAAGGTGGAGGCGCTGAAGCTTTCTTT.

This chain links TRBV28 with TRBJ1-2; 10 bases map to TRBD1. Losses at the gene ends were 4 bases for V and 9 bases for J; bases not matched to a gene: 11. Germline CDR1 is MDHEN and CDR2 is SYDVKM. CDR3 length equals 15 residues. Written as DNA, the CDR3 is TGTGCCAGCAGTTCCCCGGGACAGGGGCCGAACCGCTACACCTTC. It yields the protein CASSSPGQGPNRYTF.

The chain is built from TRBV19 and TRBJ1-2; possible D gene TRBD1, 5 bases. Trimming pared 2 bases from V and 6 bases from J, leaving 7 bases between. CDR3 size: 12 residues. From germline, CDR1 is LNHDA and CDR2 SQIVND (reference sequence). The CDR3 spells CASSIKGNGYTF. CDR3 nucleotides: TGTGCCAGTAGTATAAAGGGGAATGGCTACACCTTC.

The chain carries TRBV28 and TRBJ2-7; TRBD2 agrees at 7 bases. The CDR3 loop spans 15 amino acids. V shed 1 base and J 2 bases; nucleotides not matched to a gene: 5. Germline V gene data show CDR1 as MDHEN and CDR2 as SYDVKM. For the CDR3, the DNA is TGTGCCAGCAGTTTATCCGGGGGGTTGGCCTACGAGCAGTACTTC. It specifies CASSLSGGLAYEQYF. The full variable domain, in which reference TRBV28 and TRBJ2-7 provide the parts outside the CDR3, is DVKVTQSSRYLVKRTGEKVFLECVQDMDHENMFWYRQDPGLGLRLIYFSYDVKMKEKGDIPEGYSVSREKKERFSLILESASTNQTSMYLCASSLSGGLAYEQYFGPGTRLTVT.

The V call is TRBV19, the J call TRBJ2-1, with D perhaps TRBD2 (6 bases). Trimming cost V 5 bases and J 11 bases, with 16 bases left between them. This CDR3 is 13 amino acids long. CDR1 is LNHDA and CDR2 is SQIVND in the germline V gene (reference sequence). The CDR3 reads CASSEAPGLKQFF. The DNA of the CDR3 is TGTGCCAGTAGTGAAGCACCGGGACTTAAGCAGTTCTTC.

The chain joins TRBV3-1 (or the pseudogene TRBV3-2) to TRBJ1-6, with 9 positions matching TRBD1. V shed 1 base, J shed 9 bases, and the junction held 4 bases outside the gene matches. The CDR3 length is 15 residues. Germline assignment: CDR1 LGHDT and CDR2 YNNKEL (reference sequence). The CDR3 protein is CASSQGQGVGSPLHF. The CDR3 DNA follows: TGTGCCAGCAGCCAAGGACAGGGGGTAGGTTCACCCCTCCACTTT.

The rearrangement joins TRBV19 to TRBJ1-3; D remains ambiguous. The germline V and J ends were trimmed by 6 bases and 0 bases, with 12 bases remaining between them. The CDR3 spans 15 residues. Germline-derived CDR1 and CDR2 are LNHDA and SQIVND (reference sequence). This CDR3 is CASRLGTASGNTIYF. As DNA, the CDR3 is TGTGCCAGTAGACTAGGAACCGCCTCTGGAAACACCATATATTTT.

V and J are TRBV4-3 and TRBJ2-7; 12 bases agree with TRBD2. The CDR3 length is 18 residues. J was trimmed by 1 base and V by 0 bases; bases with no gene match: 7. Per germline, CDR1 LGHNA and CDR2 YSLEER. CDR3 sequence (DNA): TGCGCCAGCAGCCAAGATGGAGCTAGCGGGAGGGAATCCTACGAGCAGTACTTC. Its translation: CASSQDGASGRESYEQYF.

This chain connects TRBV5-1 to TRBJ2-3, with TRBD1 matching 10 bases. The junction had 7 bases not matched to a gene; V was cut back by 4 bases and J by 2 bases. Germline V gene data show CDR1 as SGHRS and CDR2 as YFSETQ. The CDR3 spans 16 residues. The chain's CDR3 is CASSKDRGVYTDTQYF. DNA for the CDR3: TGCGCCAGCAGCAAGGACAGGGGGGTCTACACAGATACGCAGTATTTT. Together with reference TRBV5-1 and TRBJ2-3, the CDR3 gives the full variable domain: KAGVTQTPRYLIKTRGQQVTLSCSPISGHRSVSWYQQTPGQGLQFLFEYFSETQRNKGNFPGRFSGRQFSNSRSEMNVSTLELGDSALYLCASSKDRGVYTDTQYFGPGTRLTVL.

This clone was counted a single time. CDR3 coding DNA: TGTGCCACCAGTGATGTACAGGGGCAAGAGACCCAGTACTTC. This encodes CATSDVQGQETQYF. V gene TRBV24-1 combines with J gene TRBJ2-5; 7 bases fit TRBD1. With V trimmed by 3 bases and J by 2 bases, 2 bases remained unmatched. There are 14 residues in the CDR3. Germline values: CDR1 KGHDR, CDR2 SFDVKD.

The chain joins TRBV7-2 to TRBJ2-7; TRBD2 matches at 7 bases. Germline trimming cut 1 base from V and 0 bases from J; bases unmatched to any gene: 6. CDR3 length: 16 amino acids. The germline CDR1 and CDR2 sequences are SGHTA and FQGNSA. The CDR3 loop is CASSLVGGGDSYEQYF. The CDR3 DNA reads TGTGCCAGCAGCTTAGTAGGTGGGGGGGACTCCTACGAGCAGTACTTC.

The CDR3 sequence is CASSMLRDWQFF. The CDR3 DNA reads TGTGCCAGTAGTATGCTTAGGGACTGGCAGTTCTTC. The chain uses TRBV19 and TRBJ2-1; a possible D gene is TRBD2 (6 bases). There are 12 residues in the CDR3. CDR1 and CDR2 (germline): LNHDA, SQIVND (reference sequence). The V gene lost 3 bases and the J gene lost 12 bases, with 12 bases spanning the gap. Combining the CDR3 with reference TRBV19 and TRBJ2-1 gives the whole variable domain DGGITQSPKYLFRKEGQNVTLSCEQNLNHDAMYWYRQDPGQGLRLIYYSQIVNDFQKGDIAEGYSVSREKKESFPLTVTSAQKNPTAFYLCASSMLRDWQFFGPGTRLTVL.

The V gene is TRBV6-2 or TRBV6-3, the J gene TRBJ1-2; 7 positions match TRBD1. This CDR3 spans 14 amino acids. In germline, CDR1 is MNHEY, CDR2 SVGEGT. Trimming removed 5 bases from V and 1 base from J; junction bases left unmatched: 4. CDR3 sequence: CASSARDSNYGYTF. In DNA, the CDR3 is TGTGCCAGCAGTGCCCGGGACAGTAACTATGGCTACACCTTC.

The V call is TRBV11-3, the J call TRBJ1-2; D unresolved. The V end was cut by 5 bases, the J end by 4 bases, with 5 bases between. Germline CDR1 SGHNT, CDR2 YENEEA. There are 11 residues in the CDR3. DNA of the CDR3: TGTGCCAGCAGCGGAGGCTATGGCTACACCTTC. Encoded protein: CASSGGYGYTF.

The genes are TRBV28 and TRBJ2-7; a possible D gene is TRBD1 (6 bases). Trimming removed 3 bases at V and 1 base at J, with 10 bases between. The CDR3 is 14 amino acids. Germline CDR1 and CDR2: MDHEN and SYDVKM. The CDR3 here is CASSLSRGSYEQYF. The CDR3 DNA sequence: TGTGCCAGCAGTTTGTCTAGGGGGTCCTACGAGCAGTACTTC.

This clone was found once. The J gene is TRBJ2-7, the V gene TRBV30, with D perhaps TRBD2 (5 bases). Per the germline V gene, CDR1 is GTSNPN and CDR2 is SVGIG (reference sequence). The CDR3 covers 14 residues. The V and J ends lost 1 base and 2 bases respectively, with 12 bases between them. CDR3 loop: CAWSAPGWTYEQYF. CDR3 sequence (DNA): TGTGCCTGGAGTGCCCCGGGGTGGACCTACGAGCAGTACTTC.

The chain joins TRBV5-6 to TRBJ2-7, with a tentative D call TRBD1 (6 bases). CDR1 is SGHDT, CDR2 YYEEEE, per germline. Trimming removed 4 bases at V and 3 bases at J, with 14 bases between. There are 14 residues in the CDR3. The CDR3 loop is CASSPLRGYYEQYF. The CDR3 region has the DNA TGTGCCAGCAGCCCCCTCAGGGGCTACTACGAGCAGTACTTC.

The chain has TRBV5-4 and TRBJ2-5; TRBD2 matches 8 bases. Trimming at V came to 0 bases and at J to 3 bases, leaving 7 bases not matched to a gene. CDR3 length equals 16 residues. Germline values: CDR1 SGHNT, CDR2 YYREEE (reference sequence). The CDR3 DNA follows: TGTGCCAGCAGCTTGGCCCCCGGCGGGAGGAAAGAGACCCAGTACTTC. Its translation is CASSLAPGGRKETQYF.

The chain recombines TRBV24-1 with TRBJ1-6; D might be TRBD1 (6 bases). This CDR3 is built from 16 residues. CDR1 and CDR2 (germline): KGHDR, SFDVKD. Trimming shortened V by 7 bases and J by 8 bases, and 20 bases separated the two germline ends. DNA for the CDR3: TGTGCCACCAGCCAACGACCTAACAGGGTGGATTCACCCCTCCACTTT. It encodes CATSQRPNRVDSPLHF.

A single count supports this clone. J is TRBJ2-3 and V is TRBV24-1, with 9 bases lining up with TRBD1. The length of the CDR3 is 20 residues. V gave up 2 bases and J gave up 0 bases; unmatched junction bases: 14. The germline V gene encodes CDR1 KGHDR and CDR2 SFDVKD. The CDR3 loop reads CATSDSEPGQGSYSTDTQYF. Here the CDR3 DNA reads TGTGCCACCAGTGATTCGGAACCGGGACAGGGCTCATACAGCACAGATACGCAGTATTTT.

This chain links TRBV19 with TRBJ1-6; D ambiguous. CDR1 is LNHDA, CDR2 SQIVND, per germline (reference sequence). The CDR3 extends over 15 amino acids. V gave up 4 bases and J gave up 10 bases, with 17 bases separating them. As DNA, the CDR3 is TGTGCCAGTAGTACCGATCCGGGAAGGGCCTCACCCCTCCACTTT. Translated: CASSTDPGRASPLHF.

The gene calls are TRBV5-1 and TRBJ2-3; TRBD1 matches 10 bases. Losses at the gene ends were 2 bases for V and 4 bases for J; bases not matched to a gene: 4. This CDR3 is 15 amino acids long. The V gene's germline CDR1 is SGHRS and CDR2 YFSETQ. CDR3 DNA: TGCGCCAGCAGCTTAGTGGACAGGGGGTCAGATACGCAGTATTTT. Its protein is CASSLVDRGSDTQYF.